One sample yielded the 29 T cell receptor beta chains listed below, sequenced in a study. TCRdb independently ran MiXCR on the 5' RACE reads; one entry per CDR3 protein. The table lists over 25,000 distinct CDR3 sequences, over 25% of them singletons. The sorted Tregs were CD4+CD25+CD127-/low cells. The sample taken for sequencing was tumor-infiltrating Tregs sorted from the breast tumor. These receptor sequences come from a female donor with breast cancer.

A note on this clonotype: Possible read error: a much larger clone is one base away. The J gene is TRBJ2-4, the V gene TRBV6-6; 7 nucleotides line up with TRBD2. Germline-derived CDR1 and CDR2 are MNHNY and SVGAGI (reference sequence). This CDR3 has 15 amino acids. The DNA for the CDR3 is TGTGCCAGCAGTTACGACGGGGGGACCAAAATCATTCAGTACTTC. It specifies CASSYDGGTKIIQYF.

This rearrangement joins TRBV5-1 to TRBJ1-3; D is undetermined. Per germline, CDR1 SGHRS and CDR2 YFSETQ. The CDR3 has 14 amino acids. V lost 0 bases and J lost 0, with 4 bases in between. CDR3 in DNA: TGCGCCAGCAGCTTGGCTGCCTCTGGAAACACCATATATTTT. It is translated as CASSLAASGNTIYF.

This chain links TRBV7-6 with TRBJ2-7, with no clear D. Germline V CDR1 and CDR2: SGHVS, FNYEAQ. CDR3 size: 12 residues. V dropped 5 bases and J dropped 1 base, with 6 bases sitting between them. CDR3 nucleotides: TGTGCCAGCAGCGACACTTCCTACGAGCAGTACTTC. Its translation: CASSDTSYEQYF.

This clonotype was recorded many times. The chain employs TRBV18 and TRBJ2-7; tentative D call: TRBD1 (6 bases). The germline V and J ends were trimmed by 4 bases and 3 bases, with 13 bases remaining between them. Germline V gives CDR1 KGHSH, CDR2 LQKENI. The CDR3 contains 14 residues. In DNA form, the CDR3 reads TGTGCCAGCTCACTCCGGGACACGCTCTACGAGCAGTACTTC. This gives the protein CASSLRDTLYEQYF.

This clonotype appeared a few times. J is TRBJ1-4 and V is TRBV6-1, with 9 bases identical to TRBD1. Germline loops: CDR1 MNHNS, CDR2 SASEGT. The CDR3 is made up of 18 amino acids. The V and J ends lost 5 bases and 5 bases, in that order; junction bases with no gene match: 15. CDR3 nucleotide sequence: TGTGCCAGCAGTACCCGTCTAGACAGGGGGGAACGAAATGAAAAACTGTTTTTT. This codes for CASSTRLDRGERNEKLFF.

This clonotype was seen many times. The V and J genes are TRBV7-3 and TRBJ2-1, with 14 positions matching TRBD2. CDR3 size: 14 residues. V lost 5 bases to trimming and J lost 12 bases; unmatched junction nucleotides: 6. Germline V gives CDR1 SGHTA, CDR2 FQGTGA. This CDR3 reads CASSLGTSGSGQFF. DNA for the CDR3: TGTGCCAGCAGCCTGGGGACTAGCGGGAGCGGGCAGTTCTTC. The full variable domain, completed using reference TRBV7-3 and TRBJ2-1, is GAGVSQTPSNKVTEKGKYVELRCDPISGHTALYWYRQSLGQGPEFLIYFQGTGAADDSGLPNDRFFAVRPEGSVSTLKIQRTERGDSAVYLCASSLGTSGSGQFFGPGTRLTVL.

The V call is TRBV30, the J call TRBJ1-5; 7 nucleotides line up with TRBD1. The CDR3 extends over 16 amino acids. V lost 0 bases, J lost 5 bases, and 10 bases stayed unmatched. Germline V gives CDR1 GTSNPN, CDR2 SVGIG (reference sequence). The CDR3 loop reads CAWSVGDRDRDQPQHF. The CDR3 nucleotides are TGTGCCTGGAGTGTTGGGGACCGGGACAGAGATCAGCCCCAGCATTTT.

This clonotype was picked up a small number of times. A read error may explain this, as a much larger clone is one base away. This chain links TRBV20-1 with TRBJ2-1, with D possibly TRBD2 on 6 matching bases. The CDR3 length is 13 residues. Germline-derived CDR1 and CDR2 are DFQATT and SNEGSKA (reference sequence). The V gene lost 5 bases and the J gene lost 7 bases, with 15 bases spanning the gap. The CDR3 loop is CSAPGLPQNEQFF. The CDR3 DNA reads as TGCAGTGCTCCGGGACTGCCTCAGAATGAGCAGTTCTTC.

This clonotype was seen more than once but under ten times. The gene calls are TRBV20-1 and TRBJ2-7; 10 nucleotides align to TRBD2. This CDR3 has 14 residues. The V gene's germline CDR1 is DFQATT and CDR2 SNEGSKA (reference sequence). V lost 4 bases, J lost 3 bases, and 6 bases stayed unmatched. Here the CDR3 DNA reads TGCAGTGCTACTCCCGGGACTAGCGTCTACGAGCAGTACTTC. Its translation: CSATPGTSVYEQYF.

The chain combines TRBV7-9 with TRBJ1-2, with no clear D. Germline values: CDR1 SEHNR, CDR2 FQNEAQ (reference sequence). The CDR3 covers 13 residues. V gave up 4 bases and J gave up 5 bases, with 11 bases separating them. The DNA of the CDR3 is TGTGCCAGCAGCTCAGGCGGCGGGTATGGCTACACCTTC. Its protein product is CASSSGGGYGYTF. The full variable domain, rest sourced from reference TRBV7-9 and TRBJ1-2, is DTGVSQNPRHKITKRGQNVTFRCDPISEHNRLYWYRQTLGQGPEFLTYFQNEAQLEKSRLLSDRFSAERPKGSFSTLEIQRTEQGDSAMYLCASSSGGGYGYTFGSGTRLTVV.

The chain is built from TRBV11-2 and TRBJ2-3, with 8 positions matching TRBD1. The CDR3 is 14 amino acids. Germline-derived CDR1 and CDR2 are SGHAT and FQNNGV. Trimming took 5 bases from V and 0 from J; bases not matched to a gene: 1. The CDR3 spells CASSRQGSTDTQYF. CDR3 DNA: TGTGCCAGCAGCCGACAGGGGAGCACAGATACGCAGTATTTT.

This chain links TRBV5-8 with TRBJ2-1, with D maybe TRBD2 (5 bases). Germline V gene sequence: CDR1 SGHTS, CDR2 YDEGEE. The V gene lost 0 bases and the J gene lost 8 bases, with 15 bases spanning the gap. The CDR3 totals 15 residues. The CDR3 DNA sequence: TGTGCCAGCAGCTTGGAACTAGGCCTCTCCGATGAGCAGTTCTTC. Its protein is CASSLELGLSDEQFF.

The chain employs TRBV20-1 and TRBJ1-2, with 7 positions matching TRBD1. There are 14 residues in the CDR3. Per germline, CDR1 DFQATT and CDR2 SNEGSKA (reference sequence). V shed 3 bases, J shed 7 bases, and the junction held 11 bases outside the gene matches. The CDR3 sequence: CSASKARGISGYTF. DNA of the CDR3: TGCAGTGCTAGCAAGGCCAGGGGGATATCTGGCTACACCTTC.

The DNA of the CDR3 is TGCAGTGCTAGAGTAGCGGGGGATGAAAAACTGTTTTTT. Amino acids: CSARVAGDEKLFF. The chain uses TRBV20-1 and TRBJ1-4, with D perhaps TRBD1 (5 bases). V was shortened by 1 base and J by 6 bases, with 9 bases between the two germline ends. The CDR3 has 13 amino acids. CDR1 DFQATT and CDR2 SNEGSKA come from the germline V gene (reference sequence).

This clonotype is deemed medium-sized. The V call is TRBV12-3 or TRBV12-4, the J call TRBJ1-1; D is uncertain. V was pared by 3 bases and J by 5 bases, with 13 bases between. The CDR3 runs to 14 residues. CDR3: CASSFGQRRTEAFF. In DNA form, the CDR3 reads TGTGCCAGCAGTTTCGGGCAGCGGCGGACTGAAGCTTTCTTT.

There are a few counts of this clonotype. The V call is TRBV2, the J call TRBJ2-1; D perhaps matches TRBD2 (6 bases). Germline CDR1 is SNHLY and CDR2 is FYNNEI. V was clipped by 0 bases and J by 3 bases, with 6 bases between them. CDR3 length: 14 residues. CDR3 residues: CASSEARDYNEQFF. The CDR3, as DNA: TGTGCCAGCAGTGAAGCGCGGGACTACAATGAGCAGTTCTTC.

This clonotype is termed medium-sized. The chain links TRBV3-1 to TRBJ1-5; D is ambiguous. Germline assignment: CDR1 LGHDT and CDR2 YNNKEL (reference sequence). This CDR3 has 15 amino acids. Trimming cost V 0 bases and J 4 bases, with 10 bases left between them. CDR3 loop: CASSQEGRANQPQHF. The CDR3 nucleotides read TGTGCCAGCAGCCAAGAGGGAAGGGCTAATCAGCCCCAGCATTTT.

This clonotype was seen at least ten times. This rearrangement joins TRBV3-1 to TRBJ1-1; D gene uncertain. V was pared by 0 bases and J by 3 bases, with 17 bases between. This CDR3 is 17 amino acids long. In germline, CDR1 is LGHDT, CDR2 YNNKEL (reference sequence). The chain's CDR3 is CASSQDLGFGLDTEAFF. For the CDR3, the DNA is TGTGCCAGCAGCCAAGATCTCGGTTTCGGCCTGGACACTGAAGCTTTCTTT. The full variable domain, with the rest looked up from reference TRBV3-1 and TRBJ1-1, is DTAVSQTPKYLVTQMGNDKSIKCEQNLGHDTMYWYKQDSKKFLKIMFSYNNKELIINETVPNRFSPKSPDKAHLNLHINSLELGDSAVYFCASSQDLGFGLDTEAFFGQGTRLTVV.

DNA of the CDR3: TGTGCCAGCAGCTTAGAACCCGGGACTAGCGGGAACAATGAGCAGTTCTTC. This translates into CASSLEPGTSGNNEQFF. The gene calls are TRBV11-3 and TRBJ2-1, with 13 bases that match TRBD2. CDR3 length equals 17 residues. Germline CDR1 is SGHNT and CDR2 is YENEEA. The V and J ends lost 0 bases and 5 bases, in that order; junction bases with no gene match: 4.

The chain carries TRBV6-6 and TRBJ1-4; D possibly corresponds to TRBD1 (5 bases). The CDR3 length is 16 residues. Germline loops: CDR1 MNHNY, CDR2 SVGAGI (reference sequence). The ends were cut back, 5 bases at V and 7 bases at J, with 20 bases in the middle. DNA of the CDR3: TGTGCCAGCAGTCAGCCTTCGGGGGGGAAGGTTGAAAAACTGTTTTTT. It yields the protein CASSQPSGGKVEKLFF.

On this clonotype itself: Since a much larger clone is just one base distant, this may be a read error. This sequence joins TRBV5-5 and TRBJ2-7, with a weak D call TRBD2 (7 bases). This CDR3 region has 15 residues. Germline V gives CDR1 SGHKS, CDR2 YYEKEE (reference sequence). The CDR3 nucleotides read TGTGACAGCAGCTTGGGGGGGGCCGCTTCCTACGAGCAGTACTTC. Protein product: CDSSLGGAASYEQYF.

This clonotype showed up just a few times. A much larger clone lies one base from this, so it may be a read error. As the CDR3 is not closed by the conserved phenylalanine or tryptophan, this likely results from a read error. The CDR3 DNA sequence: TGCAGTGCTAGTGGGGGCCAGACGAGCCCCTACGAGCAGTACTGC. Translated: CSASGGQTSPYEQYC. The genes are TRBV20-1 and TRBJ2-7, with D perhaps TRBD1 (6 bases). This CDR3 region has 15 residues. The germline gives CDR1 DFQATT, CDR2 SNEGSKA (reference sequence). V gave up 3 bases and J gave up 2 bases, with 17 bases separating them.

As concerns this clonotype: A much larger clone lies a single base off, so this may be a read error. This chain joins TRBV5-1 and TRBJ2-1; D is uncertain. The CDR3 contains 13 residues. Germline V CDR1 and CDR2: SGHRS, YFSETQ. Between the trimmed V and J ends, which lost 4 bases and 8 bases, there was a span of 13 bases. CDR3 DNA: TGCGCCAGCAGCGCCCCGACTGCAGATGAGCAGTTCTTC. Its translation: CASSAPTADEQFF.

The table lists this clonotype with a few counts. This chain links TRBV18 with TRBJ2-1; tentatively, D is TRBD2 (5 bases). This CDR3 has 14 amino acids. The V end lost 2 bases, the J end lost 7 bases, and 12 bases lay between the germline ends. Germline V lookup: CDR1 KGHSH, CDR2 LQKENI. CDR3 DNA: TGTGCCAGCTCACCAGTAGCTAGCCATAATGAGCAGTTCTTC. Residues: CASSPVASHNEQFF.

This clonotype appeared many times. V usage is TRBV7-9 and J usage is TRBJ1-3; weak D call: TRBD1 (5 bases). CDR3 length: 16 residues. Per germline, CDR1 SEHNR and CDR2 FQNEAQ (reference sequence). V lost 2 bases and J lost 1, with 12 bases in between. In DNA form, the CDR3 reads TGTGCCAGCAGCTTAAATCACAGGCCGTCTGGAAACACCATATATTTT. Translation gives CASSLNHRPSGNTIYF.

On this clonotype: A much larger clone lies a single base off, so this may be a read error. CDR3 sequence: CASSITQLRQPQHF. In DNA form, the CDR3 reads TGTGCCAGTAGTATTACACAGTTACGTCAGCCCCAGCATTTT. The V and J genes are TRBV19 and TRBJ1-5; D remains ambiguous. Trimming took 3 bases from V and 6 from J, leaving 12 bases between them. Germline CDR1 and CDR2: LNHDA and SQIVND (reference sequence). The CDR3 is made up of 14 amino acids.

This clonotype was counted ten times or more. The chain carries TRBV20-1 and TRBJ2-7, with 10 nucleotides matching TRBD1. J was trimmed by 6 bases and V by 4 bases; bases with no gene match: 6. Germline-derived CDR1 and CDR2 are DFQATT and SNEGSKA (reference sequence). CDR3 length equals 13 residues. CDR3 loop: CSANRDRGAEQYF. DNA of the CDR3: TGCAGTGCTAACCGGGACAGGGGTGCCGAGCAGTACTTC.

The V call is TRBV20-1, the J call TRBJ1-4, with a possible D match to TRBD1 (6 bases). CDR3 length: 13 residues. CDR1 is DFQATT, CDR2 SNEGSKA, per germline (reference sequence). V was shortened by 3 bases and J by 7 bases, with 12 bases between the two germline ends. In nucleotides, the CDR3 is TGCAGTGCTAGCGGACAGTGGGGTGAAAAACTGTTTTTT. Translation gives CSASGQWGEKLFF.

This clonotype turned up a few times. This chain uses TRBV30 with TRBJ2-1; D possibly corresponds to TRBD1 (6 bases). V lost 2 bases to trimming and J lost 3 bases, with 14 bases between them. This CDR3 region has 15 residues. Per the germline V gene, CDR1 is GTSNPN and CDR2 is SVGIG (reference sequence). CDR3 nucleotide sequence: TGTGCCTGGAGTCCGGGGCAGGGGCTCTACAATGAGCAGTTCTTC. Translated, it gives CAWSPGQGLYNEQFF. Combining the CDR3 with reference TRBV30 and TRBJ2-1 gives the whole variable domain SQTIHQWPATLVQPVGSPLSLECTVEGTSNPNLYWYRQAAGRGLQLLFYSVGIGQISSEVPQNLSASRPQDRQFILSSKKLLLSDSGFYLCAWSPGQGLYNEQFFGPGTRLTVL.